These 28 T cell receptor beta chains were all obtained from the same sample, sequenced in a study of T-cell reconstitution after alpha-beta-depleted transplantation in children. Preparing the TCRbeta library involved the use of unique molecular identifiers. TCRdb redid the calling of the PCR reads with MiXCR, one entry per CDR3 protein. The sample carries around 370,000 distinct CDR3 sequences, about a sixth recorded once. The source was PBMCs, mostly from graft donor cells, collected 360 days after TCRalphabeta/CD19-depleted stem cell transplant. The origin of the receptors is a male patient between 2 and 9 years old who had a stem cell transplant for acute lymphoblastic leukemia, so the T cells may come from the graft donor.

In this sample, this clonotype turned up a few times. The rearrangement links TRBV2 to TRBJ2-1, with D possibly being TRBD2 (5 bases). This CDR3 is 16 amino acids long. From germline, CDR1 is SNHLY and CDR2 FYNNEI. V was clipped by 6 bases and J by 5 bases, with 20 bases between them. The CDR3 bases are TGTGCCAGCAGAAGGACTCACACGTCCTTCAACAATGAGCAGTTCTTC. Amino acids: CASRRTHTSFNNEQFF.

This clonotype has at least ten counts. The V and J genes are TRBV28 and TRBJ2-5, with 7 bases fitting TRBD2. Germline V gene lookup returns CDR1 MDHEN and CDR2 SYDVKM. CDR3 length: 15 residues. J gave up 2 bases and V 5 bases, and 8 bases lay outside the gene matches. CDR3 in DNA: TGTGCCAGCAGTCCAACCCAAGCGGGACAAGAGACCCAGTACTTC. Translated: CASSPTQAGQETQYF. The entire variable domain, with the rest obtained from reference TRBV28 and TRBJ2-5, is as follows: DVKVTQSSRYLVKRTGEKVFLECVQDMDHENMFWYRQDPGLGLRLIYFSYDVKMKEKGDIPEGYSVSREKKERFSLILESASTNQTSMYLCASSPTQAGQETQYFGPGTRLLVL.

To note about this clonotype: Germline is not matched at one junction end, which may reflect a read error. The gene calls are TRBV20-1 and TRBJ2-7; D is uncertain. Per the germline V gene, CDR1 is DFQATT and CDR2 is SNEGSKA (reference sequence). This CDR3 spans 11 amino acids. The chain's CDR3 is CSARAPIGRNF. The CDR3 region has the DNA TGCAGTGCTAGAGCCCCGATCGGACGGAACTTC.

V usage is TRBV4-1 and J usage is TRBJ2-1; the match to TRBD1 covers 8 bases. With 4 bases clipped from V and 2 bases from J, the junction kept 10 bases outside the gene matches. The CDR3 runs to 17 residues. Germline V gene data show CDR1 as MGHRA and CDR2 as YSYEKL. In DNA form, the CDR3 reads TGCGCCAGCAGCCGGACCCCACAGGGGGTGGCCTACAATGAGCAGTTCTTC. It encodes CASSRTPQGVAYNEQFF.

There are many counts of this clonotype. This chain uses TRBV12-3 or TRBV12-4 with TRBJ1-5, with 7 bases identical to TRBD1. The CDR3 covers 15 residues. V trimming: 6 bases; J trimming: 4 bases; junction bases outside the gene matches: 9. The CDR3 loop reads CASRSDRVGNQPQHF. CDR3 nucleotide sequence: TGTGCCAGCAGGTCCGACAGGGTTGGGAATCAGCCCCAGCATTTT.

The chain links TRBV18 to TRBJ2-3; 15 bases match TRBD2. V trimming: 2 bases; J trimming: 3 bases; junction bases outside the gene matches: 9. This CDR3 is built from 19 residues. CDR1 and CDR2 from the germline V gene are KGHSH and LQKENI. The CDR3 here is CASSPWTSGRARVTDTQYF. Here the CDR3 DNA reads TGTGCCAGCTCACCATGGACTAGCGGGAGGGCCCGAGTGACAGATACGCAGTATTTT.

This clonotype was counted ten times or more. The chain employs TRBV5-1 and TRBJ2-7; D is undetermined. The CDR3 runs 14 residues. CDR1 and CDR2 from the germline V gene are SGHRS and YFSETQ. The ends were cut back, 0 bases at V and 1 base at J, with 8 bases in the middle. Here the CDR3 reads CASSLAGLSYEQYF. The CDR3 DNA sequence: TGCGCCAGCAGCTTGGCCGGATTGTCCTACGAGCAGTACTTC.

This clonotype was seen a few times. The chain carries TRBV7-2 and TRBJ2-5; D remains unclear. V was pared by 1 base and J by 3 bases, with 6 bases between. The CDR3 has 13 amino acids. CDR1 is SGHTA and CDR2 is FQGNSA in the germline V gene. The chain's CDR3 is CASSLERKETQYF. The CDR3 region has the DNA TGTGCCAGCAGCTTAGAACGGAAAGAGACCCAGTACTTC. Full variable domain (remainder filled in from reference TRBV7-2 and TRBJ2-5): GAGVSQSPSNKVTEKGKDVELRCDPISGHTALYWYRQSLGQGLEFLIYFQGNSAPDKSGLPSDRFSAERTGGSVSTLTIQRTQQEDSAVYLCASSLERKETQYFGPGTRLLVL.

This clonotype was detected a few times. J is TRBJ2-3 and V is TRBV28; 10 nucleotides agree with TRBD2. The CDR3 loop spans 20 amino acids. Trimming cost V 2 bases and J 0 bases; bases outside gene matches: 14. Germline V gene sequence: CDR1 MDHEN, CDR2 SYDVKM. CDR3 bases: TGTGCCAGCAGTTTAGGAGCCGGGACTAGCGTATCTGCTAGCACAGATACGCAGTATTTT. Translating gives CASSLGAGTSVSASTDTQYF.

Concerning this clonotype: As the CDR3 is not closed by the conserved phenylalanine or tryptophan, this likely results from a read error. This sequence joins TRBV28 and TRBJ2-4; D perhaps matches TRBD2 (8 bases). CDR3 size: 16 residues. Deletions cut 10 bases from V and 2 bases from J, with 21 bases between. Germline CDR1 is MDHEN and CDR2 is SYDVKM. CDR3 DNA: TGTGCCACCTCGGGAGGGGGCGGGAGTCCCAAAAACATTCAGTACGTC. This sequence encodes CATSGGGGSPKNIQYV.

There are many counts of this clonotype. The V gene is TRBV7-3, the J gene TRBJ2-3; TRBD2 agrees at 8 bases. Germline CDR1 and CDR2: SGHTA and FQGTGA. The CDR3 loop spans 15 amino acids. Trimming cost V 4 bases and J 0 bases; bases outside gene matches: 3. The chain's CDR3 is CASSSTGGSTDTQYF. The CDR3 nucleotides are TGTGCCAGCAGCTCAACGGGAGGGAGCACAGATACGCAGTATTTT.

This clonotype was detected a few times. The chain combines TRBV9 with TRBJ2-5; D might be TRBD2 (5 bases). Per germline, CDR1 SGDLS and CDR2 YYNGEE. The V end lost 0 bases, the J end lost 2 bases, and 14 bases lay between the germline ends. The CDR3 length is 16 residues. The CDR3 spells CASSVGVMRVQETQYF. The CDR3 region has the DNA TGTGCCAGCAGCGTAGGCGTGATGAGGGTACAAGAGACCCAGTACTTC.

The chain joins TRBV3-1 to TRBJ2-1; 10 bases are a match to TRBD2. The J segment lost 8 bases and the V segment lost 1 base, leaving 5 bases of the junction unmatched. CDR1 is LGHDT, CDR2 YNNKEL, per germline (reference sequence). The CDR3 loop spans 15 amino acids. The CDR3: CASSQGSGRFDEQFF. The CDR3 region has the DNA TGTGCCAGCAGCCAAGGTAGCGGGAGGTTCGATGAGCAGTTCTTC.

CDR3 amino acids: CASNLAENTGELFF. CDR3 DNA sequence: TGTGCCAGCAATCTAGCGGAGAACACCGGGGAGCTGTTTTTT. The V call is TRBV6-1, the J call TRBJ2-2; TRBD2 matches at 7 bases. With V trimmed by 7 bases and J by 1 base, 3 bases remained unmatched. Germline V gene sequence: CDR1 MNHNS, CDR2 SASEGT. This CDR3 contains 14 residues.

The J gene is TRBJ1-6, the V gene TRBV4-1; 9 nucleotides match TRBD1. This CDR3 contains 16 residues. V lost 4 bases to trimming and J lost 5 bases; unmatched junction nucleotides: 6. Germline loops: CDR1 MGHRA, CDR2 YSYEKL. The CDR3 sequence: CASSRLQGADNSPLHF. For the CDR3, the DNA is TGCGCCAGCAGCCGGCTACAGGGGGCGGATAATTCACCCCTCCACTTT.

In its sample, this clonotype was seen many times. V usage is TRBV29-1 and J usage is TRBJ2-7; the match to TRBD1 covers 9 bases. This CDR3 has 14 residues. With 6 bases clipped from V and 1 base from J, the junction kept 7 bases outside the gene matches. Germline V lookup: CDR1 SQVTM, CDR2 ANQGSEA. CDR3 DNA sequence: TGCAGCGTCGCAACCGGGACAGGGTCCTACGAGCAGTACTTC. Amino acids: CSVATGTGSYEQYF.

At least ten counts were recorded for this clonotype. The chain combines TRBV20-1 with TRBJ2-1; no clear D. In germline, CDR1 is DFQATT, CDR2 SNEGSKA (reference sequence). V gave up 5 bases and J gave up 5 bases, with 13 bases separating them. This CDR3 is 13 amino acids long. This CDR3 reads CSARVATHNEQFF. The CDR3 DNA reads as TGCAGTGCTCGGGTAGCAACACACAATGAGCAGTTCTTC.

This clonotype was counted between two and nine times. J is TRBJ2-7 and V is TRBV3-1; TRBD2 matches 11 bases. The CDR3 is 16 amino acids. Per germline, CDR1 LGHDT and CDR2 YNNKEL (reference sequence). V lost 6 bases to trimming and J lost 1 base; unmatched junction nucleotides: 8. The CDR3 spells CASRMTSGISSYEQYF. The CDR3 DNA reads TGTGCCAGCAGGATGACTAGCGGGATATCGTCCTACGAGCAGTACTTC.

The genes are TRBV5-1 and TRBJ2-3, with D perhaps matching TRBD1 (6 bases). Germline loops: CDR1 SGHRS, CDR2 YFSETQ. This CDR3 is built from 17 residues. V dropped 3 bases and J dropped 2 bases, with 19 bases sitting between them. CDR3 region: CASSSPLPGDLTDTQYF. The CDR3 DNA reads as TGCGCCAGCAGCTCTCCACTTCCAGGGGACCTCACAGATACGCAGTATTTT.

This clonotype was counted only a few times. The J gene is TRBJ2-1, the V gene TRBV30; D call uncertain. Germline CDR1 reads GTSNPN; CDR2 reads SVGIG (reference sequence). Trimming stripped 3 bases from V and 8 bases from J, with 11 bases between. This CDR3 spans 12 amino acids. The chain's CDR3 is CAWSPNFYEQFF. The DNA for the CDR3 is TGTGCCTGGAGCCCCAACTTCTATGAGCAGTTCTTC.

CDR3 region: CASSFWWGGPQHF. CDR3 nucleotide sequence: TGTGCCAGCAGTTTCTGGTGGGGCGGGCCCCAGCATTTT. This chain joins TRBV28 and TRBJ1-5; D perhaps matches TRBD1 (5 bases). V shed 3 bases and J shed 9 bases, with 12 bases lying between them. The germline gives CDR1 MDHEN, CDR2 SYDVKM. The CDR3 runs 13 residues. Full variable domain (remainder filled in from reference TRBV28 and TRBJ1-5): DVKVTQSSRYLVKRTGEKVFLECVQDMDHENMFWYRQDPGLGLRLIYFSYDVKMKEKGDIPEGYSVSREKKERFSLILESASTNQTSMYLCASSFWWGGPQHFGDGTRLSIL.

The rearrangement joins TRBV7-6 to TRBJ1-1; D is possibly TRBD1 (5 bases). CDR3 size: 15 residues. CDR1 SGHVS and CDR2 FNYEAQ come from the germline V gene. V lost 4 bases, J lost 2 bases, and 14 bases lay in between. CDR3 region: CASSSAGTINTEAFF. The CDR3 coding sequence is TGTGCCAGCAGCTCGGCCGGGACCATAAACACTGAAGCTTTCTTT.

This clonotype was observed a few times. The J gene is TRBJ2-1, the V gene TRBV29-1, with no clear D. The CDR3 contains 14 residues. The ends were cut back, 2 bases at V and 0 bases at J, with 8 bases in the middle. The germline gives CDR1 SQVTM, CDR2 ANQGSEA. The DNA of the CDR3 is TGCAGCGTTGAAAAGCGTAGCTCCTACAATGAGCAGTTCTTC. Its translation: CSVEKRSSYNEQFF.

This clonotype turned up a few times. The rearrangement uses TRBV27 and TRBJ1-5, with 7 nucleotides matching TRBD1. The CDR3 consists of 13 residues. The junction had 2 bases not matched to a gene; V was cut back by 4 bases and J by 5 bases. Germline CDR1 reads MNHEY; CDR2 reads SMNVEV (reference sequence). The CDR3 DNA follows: TGTGCCAGCAGTTGGGGACAGCATCAGCCCCAGCATTTT. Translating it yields CASSWGQHQPQHF.

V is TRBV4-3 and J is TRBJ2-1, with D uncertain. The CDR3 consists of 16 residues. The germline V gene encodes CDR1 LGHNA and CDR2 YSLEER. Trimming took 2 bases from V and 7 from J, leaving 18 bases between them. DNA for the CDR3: TGCGCCAGCAGCCAATCGAAATGGTCAGGTGTAAATGAGCAGTTCTTC. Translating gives CASSQSKWSGVNEQFF.

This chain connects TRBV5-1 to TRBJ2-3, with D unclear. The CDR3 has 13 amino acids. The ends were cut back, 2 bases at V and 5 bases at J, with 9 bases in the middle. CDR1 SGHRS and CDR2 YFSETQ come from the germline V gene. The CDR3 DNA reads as TGCGCCAGCAGCTTACTACCTCAAGATACGCAGTATTTT. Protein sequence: CASSLLPQDTQYF.

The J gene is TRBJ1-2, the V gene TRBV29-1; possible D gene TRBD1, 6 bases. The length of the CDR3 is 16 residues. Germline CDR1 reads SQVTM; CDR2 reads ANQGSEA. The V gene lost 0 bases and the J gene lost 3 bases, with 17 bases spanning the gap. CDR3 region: CSVEDQSEAGDYGYTF. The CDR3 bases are TGCAGCGTTGAAGATCAGAGTGAGGCAGGGGACTATGGCTACACCTTC.

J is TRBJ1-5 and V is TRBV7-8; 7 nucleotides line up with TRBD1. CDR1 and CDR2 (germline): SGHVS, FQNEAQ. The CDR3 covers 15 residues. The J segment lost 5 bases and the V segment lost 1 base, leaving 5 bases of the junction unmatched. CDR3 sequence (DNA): TGTGCCAGCAGCTTAGACAGGGGACCCTATCAGCCCCAGCATTTT. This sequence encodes CASSLDRGPYQPQHF. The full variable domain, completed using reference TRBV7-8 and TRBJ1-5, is GAGVSQSPRYKVAKRGQDVALRCDPISGHVSLFWYQQALGQGPEFLTYFQNEAQLDKSGLPSDRFFAERPEGSVSTLKIQRTQQEDSAVYLCASSLDRGPYQPQHFGDGTRLSIL.